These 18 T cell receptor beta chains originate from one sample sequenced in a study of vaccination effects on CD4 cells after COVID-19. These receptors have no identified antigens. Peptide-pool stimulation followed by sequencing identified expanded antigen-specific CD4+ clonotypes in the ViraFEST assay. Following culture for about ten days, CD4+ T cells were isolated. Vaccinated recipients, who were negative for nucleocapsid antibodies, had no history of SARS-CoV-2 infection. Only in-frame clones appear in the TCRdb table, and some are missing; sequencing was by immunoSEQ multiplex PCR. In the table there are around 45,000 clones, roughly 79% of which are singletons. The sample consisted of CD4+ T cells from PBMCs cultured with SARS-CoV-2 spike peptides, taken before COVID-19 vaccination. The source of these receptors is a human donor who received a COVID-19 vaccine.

The CDR3 loop reads CASTQRGGLSYEQYV. The CDR3 coding sequence is TGTGCCAGCACTCAACGTGGGGGGTTATCCTACGAGCAGTACGTC. V gene TRBV6-5 combines with J gene TRBJ2-7; a weak D match, TRBD2 (6 bases). Trimming cost V 7 bases and J 1 base, with 17 bases left between them. CDR1 is MNHEY and CDR2 is SVGAGI in the germline V gene. This CDR3 comprises 15 residues.

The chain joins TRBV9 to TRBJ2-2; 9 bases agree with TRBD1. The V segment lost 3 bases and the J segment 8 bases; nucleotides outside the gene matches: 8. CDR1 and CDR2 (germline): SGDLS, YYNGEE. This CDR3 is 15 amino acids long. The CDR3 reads CASSALTGGGGELFF. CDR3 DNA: TGTGCCAGCAGCGCCTTGACAGGGGGTGGAGGGGAGCTGTTTTTT.

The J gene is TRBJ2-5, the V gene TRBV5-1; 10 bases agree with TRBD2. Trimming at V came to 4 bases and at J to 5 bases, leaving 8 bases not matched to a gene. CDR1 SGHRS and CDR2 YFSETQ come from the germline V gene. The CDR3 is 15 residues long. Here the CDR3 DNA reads TGCGCCAGCAGCGTTAAGCGGGGGGGCGCCGAGACCCAGTACTTC. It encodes CASSVKRGGAETQYF.

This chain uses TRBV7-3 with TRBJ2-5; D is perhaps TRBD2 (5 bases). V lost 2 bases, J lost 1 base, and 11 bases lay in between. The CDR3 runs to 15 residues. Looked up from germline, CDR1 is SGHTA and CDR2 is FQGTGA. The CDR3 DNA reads TGTGCCAGCAGCTTATCGGGGATGTCCCAAGAGACCCAGTACTTC. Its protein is CASSLSGMSQETQYF.

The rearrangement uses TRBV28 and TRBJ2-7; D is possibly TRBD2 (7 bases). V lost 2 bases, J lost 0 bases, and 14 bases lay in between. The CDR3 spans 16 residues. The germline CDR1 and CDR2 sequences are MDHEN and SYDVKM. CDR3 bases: TGTGCCAGCAGTTTAGGGGGGGCAGAGAGCTCCTACGAGCAGTACGTC. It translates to CASSLGGAESSYEQYV.

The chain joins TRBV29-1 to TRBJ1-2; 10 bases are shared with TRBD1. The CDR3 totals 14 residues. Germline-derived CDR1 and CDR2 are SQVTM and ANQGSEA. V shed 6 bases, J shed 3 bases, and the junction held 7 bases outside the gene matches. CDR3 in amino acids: CSVRDRGSDYGYTF. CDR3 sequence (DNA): TGCAGCGTGCGGGACAGGGGATCGGACTATGGCTACACCTTC.

CDR3 sequence: CASSLLGGESEQFF. The DNA of the CDR3 is TGTGCCAGCAGCCTCCTCGGGGGAGAGAGTGAGCAGTTCTTC. The rearrangement joins TRBV7-3 to TRBJ2-1; D may be TRBD2 (6 bases). Trimming stripped 5 bases from V and 9 bases from J, with 17 bases between. Per germline, CDR1 SGHTA and CDR2 FQGTGA. This CDR3 is built from 14 residues.

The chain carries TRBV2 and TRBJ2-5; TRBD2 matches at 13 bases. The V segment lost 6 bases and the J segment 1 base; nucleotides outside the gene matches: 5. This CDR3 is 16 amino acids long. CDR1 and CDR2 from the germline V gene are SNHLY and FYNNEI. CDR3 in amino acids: CASSPRLAGGQETQYF. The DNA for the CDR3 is TGTGCCAGCAGCCCCCGACTAGCGGGGGGCCAAGAGACCCAGTACTTC.

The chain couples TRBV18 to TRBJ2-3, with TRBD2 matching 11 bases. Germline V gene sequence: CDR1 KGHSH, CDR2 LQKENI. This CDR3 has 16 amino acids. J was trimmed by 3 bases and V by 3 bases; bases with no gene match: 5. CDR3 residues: CASSPPGTSGTDTQYF. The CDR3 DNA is TGTGCCAGCTCACCTCCCGGGACTAGCGGTACAGATACGCAGTATTTT.

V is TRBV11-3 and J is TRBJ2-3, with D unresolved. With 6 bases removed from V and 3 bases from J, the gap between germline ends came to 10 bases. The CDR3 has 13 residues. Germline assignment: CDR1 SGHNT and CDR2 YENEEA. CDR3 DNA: TGTGCCAGCAGTTATAGAGGTACAGATACGCAGTATTTT. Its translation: CASSYRGTDTQYF.

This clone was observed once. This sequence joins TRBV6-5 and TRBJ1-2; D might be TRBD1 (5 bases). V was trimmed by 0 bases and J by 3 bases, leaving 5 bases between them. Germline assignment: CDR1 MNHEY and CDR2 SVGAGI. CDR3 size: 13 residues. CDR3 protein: CASSYSGDYGYTF. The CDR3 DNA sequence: TGTGCCAGCAGTTACTCAGGGGACTATGGCTACACCTTC.

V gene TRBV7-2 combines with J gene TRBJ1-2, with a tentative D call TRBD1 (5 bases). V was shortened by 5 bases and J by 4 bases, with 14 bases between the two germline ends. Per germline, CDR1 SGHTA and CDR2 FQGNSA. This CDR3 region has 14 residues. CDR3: CASSPQGDGYGYTF. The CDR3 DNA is TGTGCCAGCAGCCCACAAGGGGACGGCTATGGCTACACCTTC. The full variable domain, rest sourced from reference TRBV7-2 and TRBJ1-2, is GAGVSQSPSNKVTEKGKDVELRCDPISGHTALYWYRQSLGQGLEFLIYFQGNSAPDKSGLPSDRFSAERTGGSVSTLTIQRTQQEDSAVYLCASSPQGDGYGYTFGSGTRLTVV.

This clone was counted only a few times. The chain's CDR3 is CATSDFGRNEQFF. The CDR3 DNA is TGTGCCACCAGTGATTTTGGGCGCAATGAGCAGTTCTTC. This rearrangement joins TRBV24-1 to TRBJ2-1; D is uncertain. CDR1 and CDR2 (germline): KGHDR, SFDVKD. This CDR3 is built from 13 residues. V was trimmed by 1 base and J by 6 bases, leaving 6 bases between them.

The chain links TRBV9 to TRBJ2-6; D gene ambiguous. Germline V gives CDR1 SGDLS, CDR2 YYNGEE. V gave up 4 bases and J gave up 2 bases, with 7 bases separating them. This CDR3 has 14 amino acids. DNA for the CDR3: TGTGCCAGCAGCCCTTATACTGGGGCCAACGTCCTGACTTTC. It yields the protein CASSPYTGANVLTF.

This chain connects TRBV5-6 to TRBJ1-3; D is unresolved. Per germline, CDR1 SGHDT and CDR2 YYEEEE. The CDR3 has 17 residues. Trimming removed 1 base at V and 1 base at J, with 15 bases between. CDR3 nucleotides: TGTGCCAGCAGCTTGTATGAGCGGAGCTTGTCTGGAAACACCATATATTTT. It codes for CASSLYERSLSGNTIYF. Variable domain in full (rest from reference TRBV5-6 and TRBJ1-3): DAGVTQSPTHLIKTRGQQVTLRCSPKSGHDTVSWYQQALGQGPQFIFQYYEEEERQRGNFPDRFSGHQFPNYSSELNVNALLLGDSALYLCASSLYERSLSGNTIYFGEGSWLTVV.

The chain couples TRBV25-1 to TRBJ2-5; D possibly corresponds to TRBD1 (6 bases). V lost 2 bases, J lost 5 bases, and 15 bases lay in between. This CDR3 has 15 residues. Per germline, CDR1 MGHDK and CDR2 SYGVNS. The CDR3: CASSELETGGETQYF. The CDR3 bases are TGTGCCAGCAGTGAACTGGAGACAGGCGGGGAGACCCAGTACTTC.

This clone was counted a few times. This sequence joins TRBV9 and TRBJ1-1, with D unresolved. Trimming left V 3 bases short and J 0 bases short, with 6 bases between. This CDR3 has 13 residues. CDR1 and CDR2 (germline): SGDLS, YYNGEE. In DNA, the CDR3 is TGTGCCAGCAGCGAGATGCTGAACACTGAAGCTTTCTTT. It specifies CASSEMLNTEAFF.

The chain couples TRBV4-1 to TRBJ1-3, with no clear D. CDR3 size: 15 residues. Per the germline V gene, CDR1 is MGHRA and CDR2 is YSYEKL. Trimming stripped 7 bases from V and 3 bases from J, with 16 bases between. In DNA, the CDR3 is TGCGCCAGCATTCCGCTTGAAGGGAGTGGAAACACCATATATTTT. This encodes CASIPLEGSGNTIYF.